Each of the 29 T cell receptor beta chains below was sequenced from the same sample in a study of shared clonotypes between healthy human individuals (dated by TCRdb to about 2020). The library was made by the immunoSEQ multiplex PCR assay. As stored in TCRdb, this immuneACCESS dataset retains in-frame rearrangements with V and J assigned. A fraction of the clones does not appear; measured against another copy, unresolved V genes explain less than half of the discrepancy, and the remainder lacks a known reason. Here the sample has around 1.9 million clones; roughly 95% occur a single time. The ten largest clones add up to around 1.7% of the sample. CD8 naive samples consisted of CD45RO-negative cells that were positively selected for CCR7, yielding a CD45RA+CCR7+ population without TemRA cells. The sequenced sample consisted of naive CD8+ T cells from PBMCs. In light of the paper, this sample's cell subset or site label describes: CD45RA+CCR7+. Receptors were obtained from a man between 18 and 29 years old in good health. Some clones in this sample may be carry-over from other donors' samples.

J is TRBJ2-3 and V is TRBV18; D is unclear. This CDR3 has 14 amino acids. CDR1 and CDR2 (germline): KGHSH, LQKENI. Trimming removed 3 bases from V and 2 bases from J, with 9 bases in between. In DNA form, the CDR3 reads TGTGCCAGCTCACCGCTCGCAAACACAGATACGCAGTATTTT. This codes for CASSPLANTDTQYF.

The chain has TRBV6-1 and TRBJ2-3; unclear D gene. Germline V gene data show CDR1 as MNHNS and CDR2 as SASEGT. This CDR3 has 16 amino acids. The germline V and J ends were trimmed by 2 bases and 5 bases, with 17 bases remaining between them. The CDR3 region is CASSELATREVDTQYF. The CDR3 region has the DNA TGTGCCAGCAGTGAACTGGCGACACGAGAGGTAGATACGCAGTATTTT.

V gene TRBV18 combines with J gene TRBJ1-3; D uncertain. The V end lost 3 bases, the J end lost 0 bases, and 12 bases lay between the germline ends. This CDR3 has 16 amino acids. Per the germline V gene, CDR1 is KGHSH and CDR2 is LQKENI. The CDR3 loop reads CASSPATGISGNTIYF. The CDR3 region has the DNA TGTGCCAGCTCACCTGCCACGGGAATCTCTGGAAACACCATATATTTT. The complete variable domain, with remaining parts taken from reference TRBV18 and TRBJ1-3, reads NAGVMQNPRHLVRRRGQEARLRCSPMKGHSHVYWYRQLPEEGLKFMVYLQKENIIDESGMPKERFSAEFPKEGPSILRIQQVVRGDSAAYFCASSPATGISGNTIYFGEGSWLTVV.

The chain uses TRBV5-1 and TRBJ2-3; TRBD1 matches at 8 bases. CDR3 size: 16 residues. Germline loops: CDR1 SGHRS, CDR2 YFSETQ. V lost 0 bases, J lost 1 base, and 4 bases stayed unmatched. The CDR3 DNA follows: TGCGCCAGCAGCTTGGGGACAGGGTGGGGCACAGATACGCAGTATTTT. Translating gives CASSLGTGWGTDTQYF.

The chain is built from TRBV9 and TRBJ1-2; D perhaps matches TRBD1 (5 bases). The V end was cut by 0 bases, the J end by 2 bases, with 17 bases between. Per the germline V gene, CDR1 is SGDLS and CDR2 is YYNGEE. The CDR3 consists of 17 residues. The CDR3 region is CASSVEVRGRENYGYTF. CDR3 in DNA: TGTGCCAGCAGCGTAGAAGTCAGAGGCAGGGAGAACTATGGCTACACCTTC.

Details on this clone: Other DNA sequences in the sample encode the same CDR3. The V call is TRBV5-1, the J call TRBJ2-7, with D unresolved. Trimming stripped 0 bases from V and 2 bases from J, with 6 bases between. CDR3 length equals 13 residues. CDR1 is SGHRS and CDR2 is YFSETQ in the germline V gene. CDR3 coding DNA: TGCGCCAGCAGCTTGGCAGGCCCCTACGAGCAGTACTTC. It encodes CASSLAGPYEQYF.

The chain uses TRBV27 and TRBJ1-1, with D possibly being TRBD1 (6 bases). V lost 2 bases and J lost 6, with 13 bases in between. Germline-derived CDR1 and CDR2 are MNHEY and SMNVEV (reference sequence). The CDR3 length is 14 residues. In DNA, the CDR3 is TGTGCCAGCAGTTTAGAAGGGGGGCTAGCTGAAGCTTTCTTT. Translation gives CASSLEGGLAEAFF.

The rearrangement joins TRBV29-1 to TRBJ1-1; D is unresolved. The germline V gene encodes CDR1 SQVTM and CDR2 ANQGSEA. The V end lost 7 bases, the J end lost 1 base, and 13 bases lay between the germline ends. The CDR3 consists of 13 residues. CDR3: CSGVAAPNTEAFF. Written as DNA, the CDR3 is TGCAGCGGAGTGGCGGCTCCGAACACTGAAGCTTTCTTT.

The CDR3 coding sequence is TGTGCCAGCAGCGCAGGAAACTATGGCTACACCTTC. This gives the protein CASSAGNYGYTF. The V gene is TRBV11-1, the J gene TRBJ1-2; D gene uncertain. Germline V gene sequence: CDR1 SGHAT, CDR2 FQDESV (reference sequence). The CDR3 totals 12 residues. Trimming removed 5 bases from V and 2 bases from J, with 6 bases in between.

As regards this clone: The sample carries other DNA sequences with the same CDR3. This chain links TRBV27 with TRBJ1-1; a possible D gene is TRBD1 (6 bases). CDR3 length: 14 amino acids. Germline CDR1 MNHEY, CDR2 SMNVEV (reference sequence). Trimming shortened V by 5 bases and J by 0 bases, and 10 bases separated the two germline ends. The DNA of the CDR3 is TGTGCCAGCAGTCTGAGGGGGTTGAACACTGAAGCTTTCTTT. Amino acids: CASSLRGLNTEAFF.

The chain joins TRBV27 to TRBJ1-1, with TRBD1 matching over 10 bases. This CDR3 is built from 14 residues. Germline trimming cut 6 bases from V and 2 bases from J; bases unmatched to any gene: 3. The germline V gene has CDR1 MNHEY and CDR2 SMNVEV (reference sequence). The CDR3: CASRATGGNTEAFF. The CDR3, as DNA: TGTGCCAGCAGGGCGACAGGGGGCAACACTGAAGCTTTCTTT.

The chain couples TRBV19 to TRBJ2-5, with 12 bases aligning to TRBD1. CDR3 size: 16 residues. Trimming removed 4 bases from V and 4 bases from J; junction bases left unmatched: 7. Germline CDR1 LNHDA, CDR2 SQIVND (reference sequence). CDR3 DNA sequence: TGTGCCAGTAGTAGGGGGACAGGGGGCCGCGCAGAGACCCAGTACTTC. Translating gives CASSRGTGGRAETQYF.

This clone was seen a few times. This sequence joins TRBV11-2 and TRBJ1-1; D perhaps matches TRBD1 (6 bases). This CDR3 contains 15 residues. The V gene lost 5 bases and the J gene lost 3 bases, with 16 bases spanning the gap. Germline V gene data show CDR1 as SGHAT and CDR2 as FQNNGV. CDR3 residues: CASSLSVGGHTEAFF. Written as DNA, the CDR3 is TGTGCCAGCAGCCTTTCCGTGGGGGGCCACACTGAAGCTTTCTTT. The whole variable domain, filled in from reference TRBV11-2 and TRBJ1-1, reads EAGVAQSPRYKIIEKRQSVAFWCNPISGHATLYWYQQILGQGPKLLIQFQNNGVVDDSQLPKDRFSAERLKGVDSTLKIQPAKLEDSAVYLCASSLSVGGHTEAFFGQGTRLTVV.

The V gene is TRBV2, the J gene TRBJ1-1, with D unresolved. Germline CDR1 reads SNHLY; CDR2 reads FYNNEI. Trimming left V 0 bases short and J 11 bases short, with 16 bases between. CDR3 length equals 14 residues. In nucleotides, the CDR3 is TGTGCCAGCAGTGAAGCGCTTCGGGCGGCTGGGGCTTTCTTT. As protein: CASSEALRAAGAFF.

V usage is TRBV27 and J usage is TRBJ2-3; TRBD1 matches 7 bases. This CDR3 is 16 amino acids long. The V and J ends lost 3 bases and 1 base, in that order; junction bases with no gene match: 7. CDR1 and CDR2 (germline): MNHEY, SMNVEV (reference sequence). The CDR3 region is CASSFPTGVGTDTQYF. CDR3 DNA: TGTGCCAGCAGTTTCCCTACAGGGGTTGGCACAGATACGCAGTATTTT.

In nucleotides, the CDR3 is TGTGCCAGCAGCTTACCTGGGCAGGGTCGGCCTGGGGAGCTGTTTTTT. This encodes CASSLPGQGRPGELFF. The rearrangement joins TRBV13 to TRBJ2-2; D is possibly TRBD1 (5 bases). The V end was cut by 2 bases, the J end by 8 bases, with 18 bases between. CDR1 and CDR2 (germline): PRHDT, FYEKMQ (reference sequence). The CDR3 is 16 amino acids. The full variable domain, with the rest looked up from reference TRBV13 and TRBJ2-2, is AAGVIQSPRHLIKEKRETATLKCYPIPRHDTVYWYQQGPGQDPQFLISFYEKMQSDKGSIPDRFSAQQFSDYHSELNMSSLELGDSALYFCASSLPGQGRPGELFFGEGSRLTVL.

As to this clone: In the same sample, other DNA sequences code for this CDR3. The chain combines TRBV19 with TRBJ2-2, with 7 positions matching TRBD1. CDR1 and CDR2 (germline): LNHDA, SQIVND (reference sequence). The CDR3 totals 13 residues. Trimming at V came to 6 bases and at J to 6 bases, leaving 4 bases not matched to a gene. CDR3 residues: CASSLQGSGELFF. CDR3 in DNA: TGTGCCAGTAGCCTACAGGGGTCCGGGGAGCTGTTTTTT.

This clone occurred a few times. This rearrangement joins TRBV2 to TRBJ2-7, with D uncertain. The CDR3 length is 12 residues. V lost 4 bases to trimming and J lost 9 bases, with 13 bases between them. Germline-derived CDR1 and CDR2 are SNHLY and FYNNEI. The CDR3 protein is CASSGTNVGQYF. For the CDR3, the DNA is TGTGCCAGCAGTGGGACCAACGTCGGGCAGTACTTC.

V and J are TRBV19 and TRBJ2-4; D may be TRBD1 (6 bases). V was clipped by 6 bases and J by 1 base, with 13 bases between them. Germline V gene lookup returns CDR1 LNHDA and CDR2 SQIVND (reference sequence). The CDR3 has 15 amino acids. CDR3 sequence reads: CASSTNGQAKNIQYF. The CDR3 bases are TGTGCCAGTAGCACGAACGGACAGGCCAAAAACATTCAGTACTTC.

This chain uses TRBV10-2 with TRBJ2-5; D tentatively reads TRBD1 or TRBD2 (5 bases each). Trimming shortened V by 7 bases and J by 1 base, and 10 bases separated the two germline ends. In germline, CDR1 is WSHSY, CDR2 SAAADI. The CDR3 has 13 residues. CDR3 sequence: CASTPGPQETQYF. The CDR3 DNA is TGCGCCAGCACGCCGGGACCCCAAGAGACCCAGTACTTC.

This clone has just a few counts. The chain combines TRBV9 with TRBJ2-1, with TRBD2 matching 9 bases. This CDR3 comprises 14 residues. Germline assignment: CDR1 SGDLS and CDR2 YYNGEE. The V gene end was trimmed by 2 bases and the J gene end by 12 bases; junction bases not matched to a gene: 9. This CDR3 is CASSVGLAGPGQFF. The CDR3 nucleotides read TGTGCCAGCAGCGTGGGGCTAGCGGGGCCGGGGCAGTTCTTC.

Comment on this clone: The sample contains more than one DNA sequence encoding this CDR3. This sequence joins TRBV28 and TRBJ2-5, with 7 bases that match TRBD1. Unmatched junction bases numbered 3, after V lost 5 bases and J lost 3 bases. CDR1 and CDR2 (germline): MDHEN, SYDVKM. The CDR3 is 13 amino acids. CDR3 in amino acids: CASSLDREETQYF. The CDR3 nucleotides read TGTGCCAGCAGTCTCGACAGGGAAGAGACCCAGTACTTC.

The chain uses TRBV7-2 and TRBJ2-5; TRBD2 aligns across 11 bases. Losses at the gene ends were 3 bases for V and 3 bases for J; bases not matched to a gene: 6. Germline V gene data show CDR1 as SGHTA and CDR2 as FQGNSA. The CDR3 extends over 16 amino acids. CDR3 residues: CASSFPSGRLEETQYF. DNA of the CDR3: TGTGCCAGCAGCTTTCCTAGCGGGAGGTTGGAAGAGACCCAGTACTTC.

The chain uses TRBV29-1 and TRBJ2-5; tentatively, D is TRBD1 (6 bases). The CDR3 is 16 amino acids. Trimming shortened V by 3 bases and J by 5 bases, and 22 bases separated the two germline ends. CDR1 is SQVTM and CDR2 is ANQGSEA in the germline V gene. The CDR3 DNA is TGCAGCGTTGATGCCCGCCCGCAGGGGTCGTGGGAGACCCAGTACTTC. Translating gives CSVDARPQGSWETQYF.

The chain employs TRBV7-9 and TRBJ1-1; D gene uncertain. The germline CDR1 and CDR2 sequences are SEHNR and FQNEAQ (reference sequence). The CDR3 is 15 amino acids. V was trimmed by 4 bases and J by 1 base, leaving 13 bases between them. The CDR3 protein is CASSSSRAGNTEAFF. CDR3 bases: TGTGCCAGCAGCTCAAGTCGGGCGGGGAACACTGAAGCTTTCTTT.

The DNA of the CDR3 is TGTGCCAGCAGCAAAAGGCTAGCGGGCGCACAAGAGACCCAGTACTTC. It is translated as CASSKRLAGAQETQYF. This sequence joins TRBV9 and TRBJ2-5; 8 bases agree with TRBD2. The CDR3 runs to 16 residues. The ends lost 4 bases at V and 2 bases at J; junction bases unmatched: 10. Germline CDR1 SGDLS, CDR2 YYNGEE.

The chain employs TRBV30 and TRBJ2-7; 15 bases match TRBD2. The V segment lost 2 bases and the J segment 5 bases; nucleotides outside the gene matches: 1. The CDR3 is made up of 14 amino acids. In germline, CDR1 is GTSNPN, CDR2 SVGIG (reference sequence). The CDR3 nucleotides read TGTGCCTGGAGTAGGACTAGCGGGAGGGACGAGCAGTACTTC. As protein: CAWSRTSGRDEQYF.

The chain joins TRBV13 to TRBJ2-1, with D hard to call. The CDR3 spans 17 residues. Trimming removed 1 base from V and 9 bases from J, with 22 bases in between. Germline CDR1 reads PRHDT; CDR2 reads FYEKMQ (reference sequence). The CDR3 is CASSLVPGGDRYGEQFF. Here the CDR3 DNA reads TGTGCCAGCAGCTTAGTTCCGGGTGGGGATCGATACGGTGAGCAGTTCTTC.

V is TRBV27 and J is TRBJ1-6; D perhaps matches TRBD1 (6 bases). Trimming removed 4 bases from V and 9 bases from J, with 16 bases in between. Germline V lookup: CDR1 MNHEY, CDR2 SMNVEV (reference sequence). The CDR3 length is 15 residues. The chain's CDR3 is CASSSRGGGGSPLHF. CDR3 coding DNA: TGTGCCAGCAGTTCTAGGGGTGGAGGGGGTTCACCCCTCCACTTT.